These 15 T cell receptor beta chains originate from one sample sequenced in a study of shared clonotypes between healthy human individuals. This table comes from immunoSEQ multiplex PCR, and its TCRdb copy is limited to in-frame clones, with some not included. The table includes fewer than 1.6 million clones, approximately 98.5% detected once. Sequenced material: naive CD4+ T cells sorted from blood. As for subset: CD45RA+ positively selected. All receptors come from a man aged 25-45 years in good health.

CDR3 coding DNA: TGCAGCGTTGCCCAGACTAGCTACGAGCAGTACTTC. It codes for CSVAQTSYEQYF. This sequence joins TRBV29-1 and TRBJ2-7; a possible D gene is TRBD2 (6 bases). Trimming took 4 bases from V and 3 from J, leaving 10 bases between them. The CDR3 extends over 12 amino acids. Germline V gives CDR1 SQVTM, CDR2 ANQGSEA.

V is TRBV5-1 and J is TRBJ2-5; weak D call: TRBD2 (6 bases). The CDR3 totals 14 residues. The germline gives CDR1 SGHRS, CDR2 YFSETQ. Trimming took off 1 base at V and 4 bases at J, with 11 bases between the two ends. CDR3 bases: TGCGCCAGCAGCTTGCAGTTGGGGGGAGAGACCCAGTACTTC. Amino acids: CASSLQLGGETQYF.

This clone was detected once. The genes are TRBV23-1 and TRBJ1-1; TRBD1 might be the D (5 bases). TRBV23-1 is classed as an ORF, of uncertain function. The CDR3 sequence is 15 residues long. V was cut by 5 bases and J by 0 bases, with 13 bases left in between. CDR3 region: CASSSQGCVNTEAFF. CDR3 nucleotide sequence: TGCGCCAGCAGTAGTCAGGGTTGCGTGAACACTGAAGCTTTCTTT.

The chain couples TRBV23-1 to TRBJ2-1, with 11 bases aligning to TRBD2. TRBV23-1 counts as an open reading frame of uncertain function. The CDR3 length is 14 residues. Unmatched junction bases numbered 12, after V lost 11 bases and J lost 9 bases. DNA for the CDR3: TGCGCCCATTTTGGGACTAGCGGTGGTTCTGAGCAGTTCTTC. As protein: CAHFGTSGGSEQFF.

V and J are TRBV6-5 and TRBJ1-5; possibly TRBD1 for D (6 bases). Germline V gene data show CDR1 as MNHEY and CDR2 as SVGAGI. Trimming removed 5 bases from V and 4 bases from J, with 9 bases in between. The CDR3 runs to 13 residues. The CDR3 DNA is TGTGCCAGCAGTGGACAGTATAATCAGCCCCAGCATTTT. Translating it yields CASSGQYNQPQHF.

The chain joins TRBV15 to TRBJ2-2, with 8 bases matching TRBD1. Germline trimming cut 5 bases from V and 3 bases from J; bases unmatched to any gene: 14. Germline V lookup: CDR1 LNHNV, CDR2 YYDKDF (reference sequence). The CDR3 is 18 amino acids. This CDR3 is CATSGRGLTRQDTGELFF. Here the CDR3 DNA reads TGTGCCACCAGCGGCAGGGGGCTAACGAGGCAGGACACCGGGGAGCTGTTTTTT.

The V gene is TRBV9, the J gene TRBJ2-2; 8 bases map to TRBD2. Germline V gene lookup returns CDR1 SGDLS and CDR2 YYNGEE. J lost 6 bases, V lost 2 bases, and 12 bases had no gene match. The CDR3 is 17 amino acids. The CDR3 sequence is CASSVGRGHGAPGELFF. As DNA, the CDR3 is TGTGCCAGCAGCGTCGGGAGGGGACATGGGGCCCCCGGGGAGCTGTTTTTT.

The CDR3 DNA is TGTGCCAGTAATGTCCCAGGGCGTCAAAATCAGCCCCAGCATTTT. It yields the protein CASNVPGRQNQPQHF. The J gene is TRBJ1-5, the V gene TRBV19; TRBD1 might be the D (5 bases). Germline V lookup: CDR1 LNHDA, CDR2 SQIVND (reference sequence). Trimming took 7 bases from V and 4 from J, leaving 17 bases between them. The CDR3 spans 15 residues.

The chain combines TRBV19 with TRBJ1-5, with D possibly TRBD1 on 6 matching bases. There are 14 residues in the CDR3. The ends were cut back, 0 bases at V and 9 bases at J, with 12 bases in the middle. Germline loops: CDR1 LNHDA, CDR2 SQIVND (reference sequence). The CDR3 is CASSIDRGTWPQHF. In DNA form, the CDR3 reads TGTGCCAGTAGTATAGACAGGGGAACTTGGCCCCAGCATTTT. Based on the CDR3 plus reference TRBV19 and TRBJ1-5, the full variable domain is DGGITQSPKYLFRKEGQNVTLSCEQNLNHDAMYWYRQDPGQGLRLIYYSQIVNDFQKGDIAEGYSVSREKKESFPLTVTSAQKNPTAFYLCASSIDRGTWPQHFGDGTRLSIL.

In regard to this clone: One end of the junction fails to match germline, which may point to a read error. The CDR3 bases are TGTGCCACCAGCAGAGATTACGGGGAAGGCAACTTC. Encoded protein: CATSRDYGEGNF. The chain joins TRBV15 to TRBJ2-7; a possible D gene is TRBD2 (5 bases). Germline lookup yields CDR1 LNHNV and CDR2 YYDKDF (reference sequence). The CDR3 sequence is 12 residues long.

The chain links TRBV11-2 to TRBJ2-5; 12 bases map to TRBD2. The junction had 3 bases not matched to a gene; V was cut back by 6 bases and J by 1 base. The CDR3 totals 15 residues. CDR1 is SGHAT, CDR2 FQNNGV, per germline. Here the CDR3 DNA reads TGTGCCAGCAGAGGACTAGCGGGGCTCCAAGAGACCCAGTACTTC. Amino acids: CASRGLAGLQETQYF.

The chain recombines TRBV5-1 with TRBJ2-7, with a tentative D call TRBD1 (6 bases). Germline CDR1 is SGHRS and CDR2 is YFSETQ. CDR3 length: 13 residues. Trimming took 2 bases from V and 5 from J, leaving 11 bases between them. The CDR3 DNA is TGCGCCAGCAGCTTCCGACAGGCTGACGAGCAGTACTTC. Its translation: CASSFRQADEQYF.

V and J are TRBV4-1 and TRBJ2-7; 16 nucleotides align to TRBD2. Germline CDR1 MGHRA, CDR2 YSYEKL. CDR3 size: 19 residues. The ends lost 2 bases at V and 3 bases at J; junction bases unmatched: 10. Here the CDR3 reads CASSQLQGLAGGLFYEQYF. CDR3 sequence (DNA): TGCGCCAGCAGCCAACTGCAGGGACTAGCGGGAGGGTTGTTCTACGAGCAGTACTTC.

The chain links TRBV7-7 to TRBJ1-1; D not certain. The CDR3 has 13 residues. Germline CDR1 reads SSHAT; CDR2 reads FNYEAQ (reference sequence). Trimming pared 3 bases from V and 1 base from J, leaving 6 bases between. The CDR3 sequence: CASSFSKNTEAFF. CDR3 nucleotide sequence: TGTGCCAGCAGCTTTTCCAAGAACACTGAAGCTTTCTTT.

This chain uses TRBV28 with TRBJ2-3; D is possibly TRBD1 (8 bases). With 6 bases removed from V and 1 base from J, the gap between germline ends came to 20 bases. The CDR3 runs 17 residues. Germline assignment: CDR1 MDHEN and CDR2 SYDVKM. The CDR3 DNA sequence: TGTGCCAGCAGAACAGGGGGTAGGGGGGGAGGCACAGATACGCAGTATTTT. Its translation: CASRTGGRGGGTDTQYF.